This TCR beta chain was identified in a study of OX40 agonist ivuxolimab in advanced cancers. The table came from immunoSEQ multiplex PCR; TCRdb's copy has only in-frame clones and leaves some out. The sample comprises tens of thousands of clones, roughly 89% of which are singletons, and around 0.65% rests with the top ten. V lost 2 bases, J lost 7 bases, and 11 bases lay in between. In germline, CDR1 is SNHLY, CDR2 FYNNEI. CDR3 length: 14 amino acids. This chain links TRBV2 with TRBJ2-2; possible D gene TRBD2, 5 bases. Source: CD4+ or CD8+ T cells sorted from blood, taken in a trial of the OX40 agonist ivuxolimab. The receptor comes from an adult with an advanced solid tumor such as melanoma, head and neck, liver or kidney cancer. DNA of the CDR3: TGTGCCAGCAGTGAAAGGGCTAGCCACGGGGAGCTGTTTTTT. As protein: CASSERASHGELFF.